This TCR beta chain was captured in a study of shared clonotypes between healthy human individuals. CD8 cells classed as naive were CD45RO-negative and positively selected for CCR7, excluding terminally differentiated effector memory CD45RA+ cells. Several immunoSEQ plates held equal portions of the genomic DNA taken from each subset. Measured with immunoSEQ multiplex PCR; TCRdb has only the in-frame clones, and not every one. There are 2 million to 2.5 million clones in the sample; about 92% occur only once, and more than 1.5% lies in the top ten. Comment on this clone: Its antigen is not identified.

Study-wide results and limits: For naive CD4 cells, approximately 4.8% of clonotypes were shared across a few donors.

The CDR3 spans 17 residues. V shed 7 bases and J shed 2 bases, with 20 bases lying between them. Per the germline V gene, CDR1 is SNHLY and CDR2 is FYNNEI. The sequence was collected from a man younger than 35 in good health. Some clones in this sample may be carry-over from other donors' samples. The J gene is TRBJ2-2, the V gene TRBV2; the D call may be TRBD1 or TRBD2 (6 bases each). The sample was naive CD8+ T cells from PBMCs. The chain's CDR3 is CASTRGGPAINTGELFF. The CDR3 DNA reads TGTGCCAGCACCCGAGGGGGGCCGGCGATCAACACCGGGGAGCTGTTTTTT.